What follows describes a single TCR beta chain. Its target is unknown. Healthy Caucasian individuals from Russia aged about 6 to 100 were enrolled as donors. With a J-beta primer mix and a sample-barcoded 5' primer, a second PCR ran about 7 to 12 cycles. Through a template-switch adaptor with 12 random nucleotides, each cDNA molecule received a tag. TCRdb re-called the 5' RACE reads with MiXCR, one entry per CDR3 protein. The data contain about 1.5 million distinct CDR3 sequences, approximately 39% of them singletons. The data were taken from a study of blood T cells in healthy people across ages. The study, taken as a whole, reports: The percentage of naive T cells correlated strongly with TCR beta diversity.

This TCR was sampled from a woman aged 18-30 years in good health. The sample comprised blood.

The CDR3 sequence is CSAFQGMTNEQFF. The DNA of the CDR3 is TGCAGCGCATTTCAAGGGATGACCAATGAGCAGTTCTTC. The chain links TRBV29-1 to TRBJ2-1; no reliable D call. The CDR3 spans 13 residues. V lost 7 bases and J 6 bases, leaving 16 bases between the germline ends. Germline loops: CDR1 SQVTM, CDR2 ANQGSEA.